One and the same sample provided the 20 T cell receptor beta chains below, sequenced in a study of PD-L1 blockade in urothelial cancer. Assay used: immunoSEQ multiplex PCR; TCRdb lists only in-frame clones, some missing. The sample holds approximately 83,000 clones, 75% to 90% seen once. Time point noted: peripheral blood 6 weeks after treatment start. Sequencing used PBMCs, obtained around atezolizumab (anti-PD-L1) treatment. These receptors came from a man aged 70-80 years with urothelial cancer.

The chain uses TRBV19 and TRBJ2-3; 14 bases agree with TRBD2. Trimming took 1 base from V and 3 from J; bases not matched to a gene: 0. The CDR3 is 16 amino acids. Germline CDR1 reads LNHDA; CDR2 reads SQIVND (reference sequence). Here the CDR3 DNA reads TGTGCCAGTAGTATAGGGACTAGCGGGAGGACAGATACGCAGTATTTT. Amino acids: CASSIGTSGRTDTQYF.

This chain joins TRBV19 and TRBJ2-3; 8 nucleotides agree with TRBD2. This CDR3 is built from 15 residues. CDR1 is LNHDA and CDR2 is SQIVND in the germline V gene (reference sequence). Trimming cost V 7 bases and J 5 bases; bases outside gene matches: 11. CDR3 DNA sequence: TGTGCCAGTACCTCGGGAGGGGCGGTAAAAGATACGCAGTATTTT. Translating gives CASTSGGAVKDTQYF.

This chain joins TRBV6-6 and TRBJ2-7, with D perhaps matching TRBD1 (5 bases). Per the germline V gene, CDR1 is MNHNY and CDR2 is SVGAGI (reference sequence). V was cut by 6 bases and J by 4 bases, with 10 bases left in between. The CDR3 has 12 residues. CDR3 in DNA: TGTGCCAGCAGAGACAGACAGTACGAGCAGTACTTC. Translation gives CASRDRQYEQYF.

This chain joins TRBV5-1 and TRBJ2-7; no clear D. The CDR3 contains 14 residues. Germline CDR1 reads SGHRS; CDR2 reads YFSETQ. V was pared by 0 bases and J by 9 bases, with 16 bases between. For the CDR3, the DNA is TGCGCCAGCAGCTTGGATTTCGGCGGCCGGCCGCAGTACTTC. Protein sequence: CASSLDFGGRPQYF. The whole variable domain, filled in from reference TRBV5-1 and TRBJ2-7, reads KAGVTQTPRYLIKTRGQQVTLSCSPISGHRSVSWYQQTPGQGLQFLFEYFSETQRNKGNFPGRFSGRQFSNSRSEMNVSTLELGDSALYLCASSLDFGGRPQYFGPGTRLTVT.

This chain connects TRBV4-2 to TRBJ2-3, with D possibly TRBD2 on 7 matching bases. The germline V gene encodes CDR1 LGHNA and CDR2 YNFKEQ. The V end lost 1 base, the J end lost 2 bases, and 13 bases lay between the germline ends. CDR3 length equals 16 residues. CDR3 sequence reads: CASSQAGGTSTDTQYF. The CDR3 DNA reads TGTGCCAGCAGCCAAGCGGGGGGCACCTCCACAGATACGCAGTATTTT.

The chain employs TRBV7-9 and TRBJ1-1; D remains ambiguous. The CDR3 spans 11 residues. With 2 bases removed from V and 5 bases from J, the gap between germline ends came to 3 bases. Germline V gene lookup returns CDR1 SEHNR and CDR2 FQNEAQ (reference sequence). The CDR3 region is CASSLITEAFF. CDR3 in DNA: TGTGCCAGCAGCTTAATAACTGAAGCTTTCTTT.

This clone has just one count. The V and J genes are TRBV12-5 and TRBJ2-6; 10 bases map to TRBD1. After removal of 1 base from V and 4 bases from J, the junction contained 10 bases not matched to a gene. The CDR3 consists of 19 residues. Germline V gene lookup returns CDR1 LGHNT and CDR2 FRNRAP. The CDR3 loop reads CASGLGFGTGEPGANVLTF. DNA of the CDR3: TGTGCTAGTGGTTTGGGGTTCGGGACAGGGGAACCGGGGGCCAACGTCCTGACTTTC.

The rearrangement uses TRBV9 and TRBJ1-6; 7 bases fit TRBD1. The trim removed 3 bases at V and 9 bases at J, leaving 6 bases unmatched. Germline values: CDR1 SGDLS, CDR2 YYNGEE. This CDR3 comprises 14 residues. CDR3 in amino acids: CASSAGTVRSPLHF. In DNA form, the CDR3 reads TGTGCCAGCAGCGCTGGGACAGTCCGTTCACCCCTCCACTTT.

This chain connects TRBV11-3 to TRBJ2-7; 7 bases agree with TRBD2. This CDR3 has 15 amino acids. Losses at the gene ends were 1 base for V and 2 bases for J; bases not matched to a gene: 5. From germline, CDR1 is SGHNT and CDR2 YENEEA. Here the CDR3 DNA reads TGTGCCAGCAGCTTAGGTTTAGCGGGTACCTACGAGCAGTACTTC. Its translation: CASSLGLAGTYEQYF. Full variable domain (outside the CDR3, taken from reference TRBV11-3 and TRBJ2-7): EAGVVQSPRYKIIEKKQPVAFWCNPISGHNTLYWYLQNLGQGPELLIRYENEEAVDDSQLPKDRFSAERLKGVDSTLKIQPAELGDSAVYLCASSLGLAGTYEQYFGPGTRLTVT.

The rearrangement joins TRBV4-2 to TRBJ2-1; D is perhaps TRBD1 (5 bases). CDR1 and CDR2 from the germline V gene are LGHNA and YNFKEQ. V was shortened by 1 base and J by 2 bases, with 15 bases between the two germline ends. The CDR3 covers 17 residues. CDR3 residues: CASSQGAGFAAYNEQFF. The CDR3 DNA follows: TGTGCCAGCAGCCAAGGGGCAGGGTTTGCTGCCTACAATGAGCAGTTCTTC.

Here the CDR3 reads CASSRGGVDYGYTF. The CDR3 DNA reads as TGTGCCAGCAGCCGGGGAGGGGTAGACTATGGCTACACCTTC. This sequence joins TRBV5-6 and TRBJ1-2; weak D call: TRBD1 (5 bases). V gave up 4 bases and J gave up 3 bases, with 13 bases separating them. The CDR3 is 14 amino acids. Germline V gene data show CDR1 as SGHDT and CDR2 as YYEEEE.

The chain is built from TRBV18 and TRBJ2-7; D possibly corresponds to TRBD2 (6 bases). CDR1 KGHSH and CDR2 LQKENI come from the germline V gene. The CDR3 covers 12 residues. The V end was cut by 6 bases, the J end by 9 bases, with 15 bases between. CDR3 region: CASSREAGRQYF. As DNA, the CDR3 is TGTGCCAGCTCCAGGGAGGCCGGGAGGCAGTACTTC. Filled out from reference TRBV18 and TRBJ2-7, the complete variable domain reads NAGVMQNPRHLVRRRGQEARLRCSPMKGHSHVYWYRQLPEEGLKFMVYLQKENIIDESGMPKERFSAEFPKEGPSILRIQQVVRGDSAAYFCASSREAGRQYFGPGTRLTVT.

The CDR3 is CASSYNRENTEAFF. For the CDR3, the DNA is TGTGCCAGCAGCTACAACAGGGAGAACACTGAAGCTTTCTTT. The rearrangement links TRBV11-2 to TRBJ1-1; possibly TRBD1 for D (6 bases). The CDR3 totals 14 residues. Germline V gene lookup returns CDR1 SGHAT and CDR2 FQNNGV. The V gene lost 4 bases and the J gene lost 1 base, with 10 bases spanning the gap.

The rearrangement joins TRBV10-3 to TRBJ1-2; D might be TRBD1 (5 bases). The CDR3 loop spans 15 amino acids. V was clipped by 2 bases and J by 6 bases, with 16 bases between them. Germline loops: CDR1 ENHRY, CDR2 SYGVKD. CDR3 protein: CAISESSQGGNGYTF. DNA of the CDR3: TGTGCCATCAGTGAGAGCAGCCAGGGAGGAAATGGCTACACCTTC.

This clone was observed a handful of times. The V call is TRBV5-1, the J call TRBJ2-5; 7 bases line up with TRBD1. V trimming: 3 bases; J trimming: 5 bases; junction bases outside the gene matches: 13. Germline V lookup: CDR1 SGHRS, CDR2 YFSETQ. The CDR3 contains 16 residues. As DNA, the CDR3 is TGCGCCAGCAGCTCTACCAAAGACAGGGTAATGGAGACCCAGTACTTC. Its translation: CASSSTKDRVMETQYF.

J is TRBJ2-7 and V is TRBV15; 9 bases are shared with TRBD1. Germline lookup yields CDR1 LNHNV and CDR2 YYDKDF (reference sequence). The CDR3 consists of 15 residues. Germline trimming cut 0 bases from V and 5 bases from J; bases unmatched to any gene: 5. CDR3 DNA: TGTGCCACCAGCAGAGACCGGGACAGGGTCCACGAGCAGTACTTC. Its translation is CATSRDRDRVHEQYF. Supplemented by reference TRBV15 and TRBJ2-7, the full variable domain reads DAMVIQNPRYQVTQFGKPVTLSCSQTLNHNVMYWYQQKSSQAPKLLFHYYDKDFNNEADTPDNFQSRRPNTSFCFLDIRSPGLGDTAMYLCATSRDRDRVHEQYFGPGTRLTVT.

V usage is TRBV7-6 and J usage is TRBJ2-2; D perhaps matches TRBD1 (5 bases). The germline V gene has CDR1 SGHVS and CDR2 FNYEAQ. CDR3 length: 16 residues. Trimming took 1 base from V and 2 from J, leaving 11 bases between them. CDR3 residues: CASSLGTGENTGELFF. The CDR3 bases are TGTGCCAGCAGCTTAGGAACAGGTGAAAACACCGGGGAGCTGTTTTTT.

The genes are TRBV4-3 and TRBJ1-2; D possibly corresponds to TRBD1 (6 bases). The V end was cut by 4 bases, the J end by 4 bases, with 13 bases between. This CDR3 region has 14 residues. CDR1 and CDR2 (germline): LGHNA, YSLEER. CDR3 in amino acids: CASSPSGVGYGYTF. Written as DNA, the CDR3 is TGCGCCAGCAGCCCCTCAGGGGTCGGCTATGGCTACACCTTC.

The chain is built from TRBV30 and TRBJ1-2; tentatively, D is TRBD1 (6 bases). This CDR3 spans 14 amino acids. Trimming stripped 3 bases from V and 3 bases from J, with 14 bases between. Germline assignment: CDR1 GTSNPN and CDR2 SVGIG (reference sequence). This CDR3 reads CAWREQGFDYGYTF. The CDR3 bases are TGTGCCTGGAGGGAACAGGGATTTGACTATGGCTACACCTTC.

The gene calls are TRBV29-1 and TRBJ2-2, with D unclear. V dropped 2 bases and J dropped 2 bases, with 3 bases sitting between them. Germline lookup yields CDR1 SQVTM and CDR2 ANQGSEA. The CDR3 spans 12 residues. This chain's CDR3 is CSVESNTGELFF. DNA for the CDR3: TGCAGCGTTGAAAGCAACACCGGGGAGCTGTTTTTT.